Shown below are 17 T cell receptor beta chains from a single sample sequenced in a study of blood T cell repertoires in COVID-19. The table came from immunoSEQ multiplex PCR; TCRdb's copy has only in-frame clones and leaves some out. This table has 150,000 to 200,000 clones, around 82% appearing once. Source material: peripheral blood. The receptors come from an elderly woman with acute or convalescent COVID-19.

The chain uses TRBV21-1 and TRBJ1-1. TRBV21-1 is flagged as a pseudogene. The CDR3 sequence is 17 residues long. This CDR3 reads CASQPSWGGRWNTEAFF. The CDR3 DNA reads as TGTGCCAGCCAGCCATCGTGGGGGGGTCGGTGGAACACTGAAGCTTTCTTT.

The J gene is TRBJ2-7, the V gene TRBV5-4, with 7 bases lining up with TRBD1. The V gene end was trimmed by 5 bases and the J gene end by 5 bases; junction bases not matched to a gene: 13. The CDR3 is 15 residues long. Per germline, CDR1 SGHNT and CDR2 YYREEE (reference sequence). CDR3 DNA: TGTGCCAGCAGGCACGCTGGGACAGCGGACCACGAGCAGTACTTC. It encodes CASRHAGTADHEQYF.

Written as DNA, the CDR3 is TGTGCCAGCAGCCGGGGACAGTCGGGCAATCAGCCCCAGCATTTT. Protein product: CASSRGQSGNQPQHF. The gene calls are TRBV6-2 or TRBV6-3 and TRBJ1-5, with 7 positions matching TRBD1. V shed 6 bases, J shed 2 bases, and the junction held 7 bases outside the gene matches. Germline V gene sequence: CDR1 MNHEY, CDR2 SVGEGT. This CDR3 region has 15 residues.

Comments on this clone: Other DNA sequences in the sample encode the same CDR3. V and J are TRBV19 and TRBJ1-3; perhaps TRBD1 as D (5 bases). Germline V gene data show CDR1 as LNHDA and CDR2 as SQIVND (reference sequence). The CDR3 has 14 residues. V was pared by 5 bases and J by 0 bases, with 8 bases between. Here the CDR3 DNA reads TGTGCCAGTAGTCCGCAGGGCTCTGGAAACACCATATATTTT. This codes for CASSPQGSGNTIYF.

This clone was recorded at least ten times. The chain employs TRBV7-9 and TRBJ1-1; no clear D. Between the trimmed V and J ends, which lost 1 base and 4 bases, there was a span of 7 bases. The CDR3 has 13 amino acids. The V gene's germline CDR1 is SEHNR and CDR2 FQNEAQ (reference sequence). CDR3 sequence (DNA): TGTGCCAGCAGCTTAGGTGGGAGCACTGAAGCTTTCTTT. This sequence encodes CASSLGGSTEAFF.

The chain carries TRBV15 and TRBJ2-2; maybe TRBD1 (5 bases). V was shortened by 0 bases and J by 6 bases, with 14 bases between the two germline ends. In germline, CDR1 is LNHNV, CDR2 YYDKDF (reference sequence). The CDR3 is 16 residues long. The CDR3 spells CATSRERQGRAGELFF. The CDR3 DNA follows: TGTGCCACCAGCAGAGAAAGGCAGGGAAGGGCCGGGGAGCTGTTTTTT.

This clone was counted a single time. The rearrangement uses TRBV5-4 and TRBJ1-1; D not resolved. CDR1 and CDR2 from the germline V gene are SGHNT and YYREEE (reference sequence). CDR3 length equals 14 residues. Trimming cost V 4 bases and J 2 bases, with 12 bases left between them. As DNA, the CDR3 is TGTGCCAGCAGCCCGGTAGCCGTTAACACTGAAGCTTTCTTT. It codes for CASSPVAVNTEAFF.

This clone was counted a few times. This chain joins TRBV25-1 and TRBJ1-5; D unresolved. V was trimmed by 2 bases and J by 6 bases, leaving 14 bases between them. The CDR3 consists of 15 residues. Germline-derived CDR1 and CDR2 are MGHDK and SYGVNS. CDR3 region: CASSENRSIPQPQHF. CDR3 sequence (DNA): TGTGCCAGCAGTGAAAACAGATCAATCCCTCAGCCCCAGCATTTT.

This chain links TRBV6-5 with TRBJ2-1; TRBD2 matches 7 bases. With 0 bases clipped from V and 0 bases from J, the junction kept 2 bases outside the gene matches. This CDR3 spans 16 amino acids. In germline, CDR1 is MNHEY, CDR2 SVGAGI. The CDR3 region has the DNA TGTGCCAGCAGTTACTCCGGCGGGAGCTCCTACAATGAGCAGTTCTTC. This sequence encodes CASSYSGGSSYNEQFF.

The J gene is TRBJ1-5, the V gene TRBV19, with D perhaps matching TRBD1 (6 bases). Germline CDR1 is LNHDA and CDR2 is SQIVND (reference sequence). The CDR3 is 16 residues long. V lost 3 bases and J lost 5, with 17 bases in between. CDR3 coding DNA: TGTGCCAGTAGTATCCAATGGGCAGGGGAGCATCAGCCCCAGCATTTT. Protein: CASSIQWAGEHQPQHF.

This rearrangement joins TRBV5-1 to TRBJ2-1; 7 bases fit TRBD2. CDR1 and CDR2 (germline): SGHRS, YFSETQ. Trimming at V came to 0 bases and at J to 1 base, leaving 1 base not matched to a gene. The CDR3 runs to 15 residues. CDR3 protein: CASSLEAGSYNEQFF. The CDR3 DNA reads as TGCGCCAGCAGCTTGGAAGCGGGGTCCTACAATGAGCAGTTCTTC.

V gene TRBV5-1 combines with J gene TRBJ1-5; D is unresolved. V lost 4 bases and J 0 bases, leaving 5 bases between the germline ends. This CDR3 is 13 amino acids long. CDR1 is SGHRS, CDR2 YFSETQ, per germline. The CDR3 is CASSPNSNQPQHF. Here the CDR3 DNA reads TGCGCCAGCAGCCCAAATAGCAATCAGCCCCAGCATTTT.

A single count supports this clone. This chain uses TRBV5-6 with TRBJ2-7; D is perhaps TRBD2 (6 bases). Deletions cut 4 bases from V and 2 bases from J, with 13 bases between. From germline, CDR1 is SGHDT and CDR2 YYEEEE. The CDR3 covers 14 residues. The CDR3 DNA follows: TGTGCCAGCAGCCAAGCCGGGGGTGCCTACGAGCAGTACTTC. The encoded protein is CASSQAGGAYEQYF.

The V gene is TRBV5-6, the J gene TRBJ2-7; D unresolved. This CDR3 region has 16 residues. Germline CDR1 reads SGHDT; CDR2 reads YYEEEE. V lost 1 base, J lost 3 bases, and 17 bases lay in between. CDR3 region: CASSLRRSTLFYEQYF. Here the CDR3 DNA reads TGTGCCAGCAGCTTGAGACGTTCGACTCTCTTCTACGAGCAGTACTTC.

The chain carries TRBV5-4 and TRBJ2-1, with TRBD2 identical over 8 bases. V gave up 4 bases and J gave up 6 bases; unmatched junction bases: 12. Germline loops: CDR1 SGHNT, CDR2 YYREEE (reference sequence). This CDR3 spans 16 amino acids. The CDR3 loop is CASSLPGGGRGNEQFF. In DNA, the CDR3 is TGTGCCAGCAGCCTCCCCGGGGGGGGCAGGGGCAATGAGCAGTTCTTC.

This clone was observed many times. The chain carries TRBV9 and TRBJ1-2; D is ambiguous. This CDR3 spans 14 amino acids. CDR1 and CDR2 from the germline V gene are SGDLS and YYNGEE. The V and J ends lost 3 bases and 8 bases respectively, with 17 bases between them. CDR3 sequence: CASSATMRARGYTF. Here the CDR3 DNA reads TGTGCCAGCAGCGCCACAATGAGGGCGCGGGGCTACACCTTC.

This clone was detected a few times. This sequence joins TRBV11-2 and TRBJ1-4; D is ambiguous. In germline, CDR1 is SGHAT, CDR2 FQNNGV. V was pared by 4 bases and J by 2 bases, with 14 bases between. This CDR3 has 16 residues. The CDR3 coding sequence is TGTGCCAGCAGCTCCGTAGGATACGGGACTAATGAAAAACTGTTTTTT. Translating it yields CASSSVGYGTNEKLFF. Based on the CDR3 plus reference TRBV11-2 and TRBJ1-4, the full variable domain is EAGVAQSPRYKIIEKRQSVAFWCNPISGHATLYWYQQILGQGPKLLIQFQNNGVVDDSQLPKDRFSAERLKGVDSTLKIQPAKLEDSAVYLCASSSVGYGTNEKLFFGSGTQLSVL.